The subject of this entry is one T cell receptor beta chain. These data are taken from a study of blood T cell repertoires in COVID-19. Study overall: Samples of COVID-19 (acute and convalescent) were obtained from the United States, Italy and Spain. PBMCs, B-cell-depleted T cells, or T cells were the source of the cDNA or gDNA that made up the material.

Under the authors' procedure: Estimates of nucleated cell counts were drawn from the amplification of reference gene primers. Generated by immunoSEQ multiplex PCR, the TCRdb table keeps only in-frame clones and is missing some. For V, J and clone size, that table is used; D and trimming come from the DNA. The sample records 120,000 to 150,000 clones, 70% to 90% being singletons. This CDR3 comprises 15 residues. The germline gives CDR1 LNHDA, CDR2 SQIVND (reference sequence). Germline trimming cut 7 bases from V and 3 bases from J; bases unmatched to any gene: 12. Enrollment of patients from Seattle took place during active infection, with longitudinal follow-up.

Input material: peripheral blood. The sequence was obtained from a woman between 55 and 75 years old with COVID-19, enrolled during active disease. This chain uses TRBV19 with TRBJ2-7, with 7 bases aligning to TRBD2. The CDR3 DNA reads TGTGCCAGTAATTCGAGGGAGGGGAAGAACTACGAGCAGTACTTC. Protein: CASNSREGKNYEQYF.